The next 17 T cell receptor beta chains were all read from a single sample in a study of blood T cell repertoires in COVID-19. Only in-frame clones appear in the TCRdb table, and some are missing; sequencing was by immunoSEQ multiplex PCR. The table has about 130,000 clones, roughly 87% seen once; the top ten hold 15% to 20%. Sequenced material: PBMCs or T cells enriched from blood (not recorded which). Every receptor here comes from a man aged 30 to 39 who had recovered from COVID-19.

This clone was picked up a small number of times. This rearrangement joins TRBV28 to TRBJ1-2; possible D gene TRBD1, 5 bases. Trimming removed 3 bases at V and 0 bases at J, with 8 bases between. The V gene's germline CDR1 is MDHEN and CDR2 SYDVKM. The CDR3 totals 14 residues. The CDR3 loop reads CASSFGGTNYGYTF. CDR3 bases: TGTGCCAGCAGTTTTGGGGGGACTAACTATGGCTACACCTTC.

The rearrangement links TRBV4-1 to TRBJ1-2, with a tentative D call TRBD1 (5 bases). Trimming left V 7 bases short and J 2 bases short, with 17 bases between. CDR3 length: 15 amino acids. Germline V lookup: CDR1 MGHRA, CDR2 YSYEKL. Here the CDR3 reads CASNPTAVFNYGYTF. The CDR3 DNA reads TGCGCCAGCAACCCGACAGCAGTATTCAACTATGGCTACACCTTC.

The chain employs TRBV10-3 and TRBJ2-5; 9 bases are shared with TRBD2. This CDR3 contains 14 residues. Germline V gives CDR1 ENHRY, CDR2 SYGVKD. V was clipped by 10 bases and J by 4 bases; unmatched bases: 10. For the CDR3, the DNA is TGTGCCACCGATCCGGGACTAGCATCAGAGACCCAGTACTTC. Translating gives CATDPGLASETQYF.

This clone was detected a few times. The chain employs TRBV7-2 and TRBJ2-2; a weak D match, TRBD2 (6 bases). The CDR3 covers 14 residues. Germline-derived CDR1 and CDR2 are SGHTA and FQGNSA. V dropped 5 bases and J dropped 6 bases, with 13 bases sitting between them. The DNA of the CDR3 is TGTGCCAGCAGCAGGGACTTGCCGGCCGGGGAGCTGTTTTTT. Translation: CASSRDLPAGELFF.

This chain links TRBV5-1 with TRBJ1-5; 7 bases are shared with TRBD1. Trimming removed 4 bases from V and 4 bases from J; junction bases left unmatched: 8. The CDR3 covers 15 residues. Germline V lookup: CDR1 SGHRS, CDR2 YFSETQ. DNA of the CDR3: TGCGCCAGCAGCCCCGGGACAGTCCATAATCAGCCCCAGCATTTT. It translates to CASSPGTVHNQPQHF.

A few counts support this clone. V is TRBV5-1 and J is TRBJ1-1, with D possibly matching TRBD1 (6 bases). Germline CDR1 SGHRS, CDR2 YFSETQ. V lost 0 bases, J lost 12 bases, and 15 bases lay in between. The CDR3 has 13 residues. DNA of the CDR3: TGCGCCAGCAGCTTGGGCGGCGGGGGCAGTCCTTTCTTT. This encodes CASSLGGGGSPFF.

The gene calls are TRBV9 and TRBJ2-2, with D unclear. Germline assignment: CDR1 SGDLS and CDR2 YYNGEE. The CDR3 covers 15 residues. The V end lost 4 bases, the J end lost 4 bases, and 14 bases lay between the germline ends. The CDR3 DNA is TGTGCCAGCAGCTTTCAGGAAGATGCCACCGGGGAGCTGTTTTTT. It is translated as CASSFQEDATGELFF. The full variable domain, in which reference TRBV9 and TRBJ2-2 provide the parts outside the CDR3, is DSGVTQTPKHLITATGQRVTLRCSPRSGDLSVYWYQQSLDQGLQFLIQYYNGEERAKGNILERFSAQQFPDLHSELNLSSLELGDSALYFCASSFQEDATGELFFGEGSRLTVL.

The chain couples TRBV12-3 or TRBV12-4 to TRBJ2-3; D is possibly TRBD2 (5 bases). The length of the CDR3 is 12 residues. The V end lost 2 bases, the J end lost 5 bases, and 5 bases lay between the germline ends. The CDR3 spells CASSLRGDTQYF. DNA of the CDR3: TGTGCCAGCAGTTTACGGGGAGATACGCAGTATTTT.

The chain has TRBV6-5 and TRBJ1-2, with a tentative D call TRBD1 (5 bases). Looked up from germline, CDR1 is MNHEY and CDR2 is SVGAGI. Trimming removed 4 bases from V and 4 bases from J, with 7 bases in between. This CDR3 has 12 amino acids. The CDR3: CASSFDSYGYTF. CDR3 bases: TGTGCCAGCAGTTTCGACAGCTATGGCTACACCTTC.

V and J are TRBV3-1 (or the pseudogene TRBV3-2) and TRBJ1-6; maybe TRBD1 (6 bases). CDR3 length: 15 residues. Per germline, CDR1 LGHDT and CDR2 YNNKEL (reference sequence). V was pared by 4 bases and J by 7 bases, with 14 bases between. The CDR3 loop is CASSPLQGGNSPLHF. The DNA for the CDR3 is TGTGCCAGCAGCCCCTTACAGGGCGGGAATTCACCCCTCCACTTT.

This clone has a handful of counts. The chain is built from TRBV7-8 and TRBJ1-1; D ambiguous. This CDR3 comprises 14 residues. Germline values: CDR1 SGHVS, CDR2 FQNEAQ. V dropped 5 bases and J dropped 7 bases, with 17 bases sitting between them. CDR3 DNA: TGTGCCAGCAGCCCCAGCCCCACTGGGCTTGAAGCTTTCTTT. As protein: CASSPSPTGLEAFF.

CDR3 bases: TGTGCCAGCAGCCAAGATGCGGCAGGGGATGCCGGGGAGCTGTTTTTT. Amino acids: CASSQDAAGDAGELFF. The chain combines TRBV4-2 with TRBJ2-2; D may be TRBD1 (6 bases). V was shortened by 0 bases and J by 6 bases, with 14 bases between the two germline ends. Germline CDR1 reads LGHNA; CDR2 reads YNFKEQ. The CDR3 loop spans 16 amino acids.

The rearrangement links TRBV18 to TRBJ2-7; 7 bases map to TRBD2. The CDR3 covers 13 residues. Trimming removed 3 bases from V and 4 bases from J; junction bases left unmatched: 3. The V gene's germline CDR1 is KGHSH and CDR2 LQKENI. The CDR3 DNA follows: TGTGCCAGCTCACCCAGGGAGGGGTACGAGCAGTACGTC. The encoded protein is CASSPREGYEQYV.

This clone has just one count. The chain's CDR3 is CASSLRAGRETQYF. The DNA of the CDR3 is TGTGCCAGCAGCTTACGGGCGGGACGGGAGACCCAGTACTTC. The chain couples TRBV7-3 to TRBJ2-5; maybe TRBD2 (6 bases). This CDR3 is built from 14 residues. Between the trimmed V and J ends, which lost 2 bases and 5 bases, there was a span of 12 bases. Germline V lookup: CDR1 SGHTA, CDR2 FQGTGA.

In its sample, this clone was seen once. The J gene is TRBJ2-7, the V gene TRBV5-4; D is unclear. Germline V lookup: CDR1 SGHNT, CDR2 YYREEE (reference sequence). This CDR3 is built from 12 residues. Trimming stripped 4 bases from V and 7 bases from J, with 12 bases between. The CDR3 nucleotides read TGTGCCAGCAGCCATGGGCTGGGTGAGCAGTACTTC. This gives the protein CASSHGLGEQYF.

This clone has just a few counts. This chain uses TRBV2 with TRBJ1-1; D possibly corresponds to TRBD1 (5 bases). V shed 6 bases and J shed 0 bases, with 11 bases lying between them. CDR1 is SNHLY, CDR2 FYNNEI, per germline. The CDR3 has 14 amino acids. The CDR3 loop is CASRRDSLNTEAFF. DNA for the CDR3: TGTGCCAGCAGGAGGGACTCTTTGAACACTGAAGCTTTCTTT.

The rearrangement links TRBV5-1 to TRBJ2-3; 12 nucleotides line up with TRBD2. CDR1 SGHRS and CDR2 YFSETQ come from the germline V gene. The J segment lost 7 bases and the V segment lost 0 bases, leaving 6 bases of the junction unmatched. The CDR3 contains 16 residues. CDR3 protein: CASSLASGGASNTQYF. The CDR3 nucleotides are TGCGCCAGCAGCTTGGCTAGCGGGGGGGCGTCGAATACGCAGTATTTT.